A selection of T cell receptor beta chains follows, all from one sample in a study of cytomegalovirus exposure and HLA in healthy donors. Repertoires were generated with immunoSEQ multiplex PCR, while TCRdb's copy carries only in-frame clones and drops some. The sample consists of under 130,000 clones, over 70% of them appearing once. Input material: PBMCs. The source of these receptors is a woman aged 35 to 49 in good health and CMV-seropositive. Each CDR3 is given with its conserved first and last residue. A D gene is named only where the DNA matches it firmly. Part of the rows lack a size; the others show once, few, many or a class for expanded clones.

clone size	V gene	J gene	D gene	CDR3 protein	CDR3 DNA
NA	TRBV15	TRBJ2-3	TRBD2	CATSRERETDTQYF	TGTGCCACCAGCAGGGAGCGGGAGACAGATACGCAGTATTTT
NA	TRBV5-1	TRBJ1-3	TRBD1	CASSIGTGGAGNTIYF	TGCGCCAGCAGCATCGGGACAGGCGGCGCTGGAAACACCATATATTTT
NA	TRBV21-1	TRBJ2-1	NA	CASSKFGRGEQFF	TGTGCCAGCAGCAAATTCGGACGGGGTGAGCAGTTCTTC
once	TRBV19	TRBJ2-1	NA	CASSMTSSEQFF	TGTGCCAGTAGTATGACTAGTAGTGAGCAGTTCTTC
NA	TRBV7-9	TRBJ1-4	NA	CASSLAAGVIVGEKLFF	TGTGCCAGCAGCTTAGCGGCAGGGGTCATTGTCGGAGAAAAACTGTTTTTT
NA	TRBV7-2	TRBJ2-3	NA	CASSREARTDTQYF	TGTGCCAGCAGCCGAGAGGCACGCACAGATACGCAGTATTTT
NA	TRBV5-1	TRBJ2-7	TRBD2	CTSPGGDMSSYEQYF	TGCACCAGCCCGGGAGGGGACATGAGCTCCTACGAGCAGTACTTC
NA	TRBV4-1	TRBJ2-7	TRBD1	CASSQTPGQEYEQYF	TGCGCCAGCAGCCAGACACCGGGACAGGAGTACGAGCAGTACTTC
NA	TRBV7-9	TRBJ1-1	NA	CASRLAGEAFF	TGTGCCAGCCGCCTGGCGGGTGAAGCTTTCTTT
NA	TRBV2	TRBJ1-3	TRBD1	CASSGQGASSGNTIYF	TGTGCCAGCAGCGGACAGGGGGCGAGCTCTGGAAACACCATATATTTT